This T cell receptor beta chain was found in a study of blood T cell repertoires in COVID-19. Method: immunoSEQ multiplex PCR; TCRdb's copy keeps in-frame clones and lacks some. Of about 100,000 clones in the sample, 80% to 90% were seen once. This clonotype was obtained from a human donor in a cohort sampled during active COVID-19. The sample taken for sequencing was peripheral blood.

The CDR3 DNA reads TGTGCCAGCAGCCCTACCCTCGGGACTAGCGGGAGGGAGGTAAACATTCAGTACTTC. This encodes CASSPTLGTSGREVNIQYF. The chain recombines TRBV4-2 with TRBJ2-4, with TRBD2 identical over 16 bases. Germline lookup yields CDR1 LGHNA and CDR2 YNFKEQ. The length of the CDR3 is 19 residues. The ends lost 4 bases at V and 6 bases at J; junction bases unmatched: 12.